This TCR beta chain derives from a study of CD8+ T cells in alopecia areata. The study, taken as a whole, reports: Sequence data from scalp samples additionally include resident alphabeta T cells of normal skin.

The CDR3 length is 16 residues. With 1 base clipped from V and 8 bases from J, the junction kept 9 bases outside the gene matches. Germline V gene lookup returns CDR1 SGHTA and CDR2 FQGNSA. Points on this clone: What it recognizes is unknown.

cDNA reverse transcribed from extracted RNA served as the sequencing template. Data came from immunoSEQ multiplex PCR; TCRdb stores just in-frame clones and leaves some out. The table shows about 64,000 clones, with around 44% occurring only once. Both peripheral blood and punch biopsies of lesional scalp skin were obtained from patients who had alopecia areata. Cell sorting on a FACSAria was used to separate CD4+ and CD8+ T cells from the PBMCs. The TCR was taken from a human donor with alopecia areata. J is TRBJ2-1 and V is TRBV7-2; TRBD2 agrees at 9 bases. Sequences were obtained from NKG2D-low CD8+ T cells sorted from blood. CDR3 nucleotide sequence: TGTGCCAGCAGCTTAGGGGCTAGCGGGGCCGGGGATGAGCAGTTCTTC. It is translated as CASSLGASGAGDEQFF.